One sample yielded the 6 T cell receptor beta chains listed below, sequenced in a study of T-cell memory formation after mild COVID-19. Using its own MiXCR run on the 5' RACE reads, TCRdb lists one record per CDR3 protein. This sample has 150,000 to 200,000 distinct CDR3 sequences, with roughly 28% found just once. Sequenced sample: PBMCs or a T cell subset sorted from them (not recorded which). These TCRs come from an adult woman who had mild COVID-19 (a few samples of this study predate the infection). Cell type and time point are not known.

The rearrangement joins TRBV3-1 to TRBJ1-1; a weak D match, TRBD1 (6 bases). Trimming removed 2 bases from V and 2 bases from J, with 12 bases in between. The CDR3 extends over 15 amino acids. CDR1 LGHDT and CDR2 YNNKEL come from the germline V gene (reference sequence). The CDR3 region is CASSQQGRGNTEAFF. The CDR3 DNA is TGTGCCAGCAGCCAACAGGGGAGGGGAAACACTGAAGCTTTCTTT.

This clonotype has a handful of counts. The chain joins TRBV11-3 to TRBJ2-7; 9 nucleotides line up with TRBD1. CDR1 and CDR2 from the germline V gene are SGHNT and YENEEA. V trimming: 6 bases; J trimming: 6 bases; junction bases outside the gene matches: 9. This CDR3 contains 14 residues. The CDR3 region is CASRDRDRVTEQYF. The CDR3 nucleotides are TGTGCCAGCAGGGACCGGGACAGGGTTACCGAGCAGTACTTC.

This clonotype was counted a few times. This rearrangement joins TRBV6-5 to TRBJ2-6; 8 nucleotides match TRBD1. The germline CDR1 and CDR2 sequences are MNHEY and SVGAGI. The CDR3 spans 21 residues. Germline trimming cut 10 bases from V and 5 bases from J; bases unmatched to any gene: 28. The CDR3 bases are TGTGCCACCCATACAGAAGCAGAGAGGACAGGGTCCCGGGCAAGGGCCAACGTCCTGACTTTC. It codes for CATHTEAERTGSRARANVLTF.

The rearrangement links TRBV10-3 to TRBJ1-1; weak D call: TRBD1 (5 bases). Deletions cut 7 bases from V and 3 bases from J, with 18 bases between. CDR3 length: 15 residues. Germline CDR1 and CDR2: ENHRY and SYGVKD. In DNA, the CDR3 is TGTGCCATCACCCTCAGTCCCGGGGGGGACACTGAAGCTTTCTTT. This gives the protein CAITLSPGGDTEAFF.

The CDR3 here is CATSIGQGGNEQFF. CDR3 sequence (DNA): TGTGCCACCAGCATAGGACAGGGCGGAAATGAGCAGTTCTTC. This chain uses TRBV15 with TRBJ2-1; 8 nucleotides match TRBD1. This CDR3 has 14 amino acids. Germline V gives CDR1 LNHNV, CDR2 YYDKDF (reference sequence). The V and J ends lost 4 bases and 7 bases, in that order; junction bases with no gene match: 6.

The chain is built from TRBV4-2 and TRBJ2-7, with TRBD2 matching 8 bases. CDR3 length equals 17 residues. The germline CDR1 and CDR2 sequences are LGHNA and YNFKEQ. V shed 3 bases and J 2 bases; nucleotides not matched to a gene: 12. The CDR3 loop is CASSQDLAGDTTYEQYF. The CDR3 DNA follows: TGTGCCAGCAGCCAGGACCTAGCGGGCGATACCACCTACGAGCAGTACTTC.